The 12 T cell receptor beta chains below were found in one sample sequenced in a study of T cell changes during pregnancy in multiple sclerosis (dated by TCRdb to about 2019). The protocol used for the library was the immunoSEQ multiplex PCR assay. TCRdb stores this immuneACCESS table with in-frame sequences only. Part of the clones is absent; in the studies checked, under half of the shortfall reflects unresolved V genes, and no reason is known for the rest. The sample contains about 59,000 clones, just over 90% of them found a single time. The ten top clones hold 1.3% of the sample. The source was peripheral blood, collected in the second trimester of pregnancy. The origin of the receptors is a female donor with multiple sclerosis, enrolled in a pregnancy study.

The CDR3 is CASSPPAGDISYNEQFF. The CDR3 DNA follows: TGTGCCAGCTCACCACCAGCGGGGGACATCTCCTACAATGAGCAGTTCTTC. This chain connects TRBV18 to TRBJ2-1, with 8 bases that match TRBD2. Germline assignment: CDR1 KGHSH and CDR2 LQKENI. This CDR3 has 17 amino acids. The V gene end was trimmed by 0 bases and the J gene end by 0 bases; junction bases not matched to a gene: 4. The whole variable domain, filled in from reference TRBV18 and TRBJ2-1, reads NAGVMQNPRHLVRRRGQEARLRCSPMKGHSHVYWYRQLPEEGLKFMVYLQKENIIDESGMPKERFSAEFPKEGPSILRIQQVVRGDSAAYFCASSPPAGDISYNEQFFGPGTRLTVL.

This clone was observed a single time. This rearrangement joins TRBV28 to TRBJ2-5; unclear D gene. The germline gives CDR1 MDHEN, CDR2 SYDVKM. V lost 3 bases and J lost 2, with 13 bases in between. The CDR3 has 15 amino acids. CDR3 nucleotide sequence: TGTGCCAGCAGTTTGACGAGCCCCGGGCAAGAGACCCAGTACTTC. Translated, it gives CASSLTSPGQETQYF.

The CDR3 coding sequence is TGTGCCAGTAGTATAGATCCAGGGGGACGAACTGAAGCTTTCTTT. It translates to CASSIDPGGRTEAFF. The chain uses TRBV19 and TRBJ1-1, with 7 bases that match TRBD1. CDR1 and CDR2 from the germline V gene are LNHDA and SQIVND (reference sequence). The CDR3 length is 15 residues. V lost 0 bases and J lost 5; bases outside the gene matches: 6.

A single count supports this clone. The V call is TRBV6-1, the J call TRBJ1-2; D possibly corresponds to TRBD1 (5 bases). The CDR3 loop spans 15 amino acids. V lost 2 bases and J 3 bases, leaving 13 bases between the germline ends. CDR1 is MNHNS, CDR2 SASEGT, per germline. The CDR3 bases are TGTGCCAGCAGTGAACGCAGGGCGAATTACTATGGCTACACCTTC. Its translation: CASSERRANYYGYTF.

The chain is built from TRBV7-2 and TRBJ2-1; TRBD2 matches at 10 bases. The CDR3 contains 15 residues. Germline CDR1 and CDR2: SGHTA and FQGNSA. J lost 4 bases, V lost 3 bases, and 3 bases had no gene match. CDR3 residues: CASSFSGGTYNEQFF. For the CDR3, the DNA is TGTGCCAGCAGCTTTAGCGGGGGGACTTACAATGAGCAGTTCTTC.

The chain is built from TRBV18 and TRBJ1-1; 7 bases agree with TRBD1. CDR1 and CDR2 from the germline V gene are KGHSH and LQKENI. The CDR3 covers 16 residues. J was trimmed by 0 bases and V by 2 bases; bases with no gene match: 6. The CDR3 nucleotides read TGTGCCAGCTCACCAGAAGGGGGCCTAGTGAACACTGAAGCTTTCTTT. This encodes CASSPEGGLVNTEAFF.

J is TRBJ2-7 and V is TRBV9, with 9 bases matching TRBD2. V dropped 8 bases and J dropped 6; count of bases not matched to a gene: 9. The length of the CDR3 is 13 residues. The V gene's germline CDR1 is SGDLS and CDR2 YYNGEE. Here the CDR3 reads CARLAGLEGEQYF. The CDR3 DNA reads TGTGCCAGACTAGCGGGCTTGGAGGGCGAGCAGTACTTC.

The rearrangement joins TRBV7-3 to TRBJ1-1; D gene uncertain. V gave up 5 bases and J gave up 2 bases, with 9 bases separating them. The CDR3 extends over 13 amino acids. The germline CDR1 and CDR2 sequences are SGHTA and FQGTGA. The CDR3 spells CASSPHPNTEAFF. The CDR3 DNA follows: TGTGCCAGCAGCCCACACCCAAACACTGAAGCTTTCTTT.

This chain uses TRBV5-4 with TRBJ2-3, with D possibly TRBD1 on 6 matching bases. V was trimmed by 0 bases and J by 3 bases, leaving 11 bases between them. Germline loops: CDR1 SGHNT, CDR2 YYREEE (reference sequence). CDR3 length: 15 residues. The CDR3: CASSLDTQGTDTQYF. As DNA, the CDR3 is TGTGCCAGCAGCTTGGATACGCAGGGGACAGATACGCAGTATTTT.

The chain links TRBV19 to TRBJ2-3, with 13 bases aligning to TRBD2. Trimming took 5 bases from V and 4 from J; bases not matched to a gene: 3. Germline CDR1 reads LNHDA; CDR2 reads SQIVND (reference sequence). The CDR3 has 15 amino acids. The CDR3 is CASSVTSGGADTQYF. The CDR3 region has the DNA TGTGCCAGTAGTGTCACTAGCGGGGGGGCAGATACGCAGTATTTT.

The CDR3 bases are TGCGCCAGCAGCTTGGCCAGGGCAGAAAGGGATTACACAGATACGCAGTATTTT. It codes for CASSLARAERDYTDTQYF. V and J are TRBV5-1 and TRBJ2-3, with a possible D match to TRBD1 (5 bases). This CDR3 spans 18 amino acids. CDR1 and CDR2 (germline): SGHRS, YFSETQ. V was pared by 0 bases and J by 2 bases, with 19 bases between.

The chain uses TRBV15 and TRBJ2-2; D ambiguous. Trimming left V 0 bases short and J 5 bases short, with 7 bases between. CDR1 and CDR2 from the germline V gene are LNHNV and YYDKDF (reference sequence). The CDR3 has 14 amino acids. Written as DNA, the CDR3 is TGTGCCACCAGCAGAGAGACGGAGACCGGGGAGCTGTTTTTT. Protein sequence: CATSRETETGELFF.